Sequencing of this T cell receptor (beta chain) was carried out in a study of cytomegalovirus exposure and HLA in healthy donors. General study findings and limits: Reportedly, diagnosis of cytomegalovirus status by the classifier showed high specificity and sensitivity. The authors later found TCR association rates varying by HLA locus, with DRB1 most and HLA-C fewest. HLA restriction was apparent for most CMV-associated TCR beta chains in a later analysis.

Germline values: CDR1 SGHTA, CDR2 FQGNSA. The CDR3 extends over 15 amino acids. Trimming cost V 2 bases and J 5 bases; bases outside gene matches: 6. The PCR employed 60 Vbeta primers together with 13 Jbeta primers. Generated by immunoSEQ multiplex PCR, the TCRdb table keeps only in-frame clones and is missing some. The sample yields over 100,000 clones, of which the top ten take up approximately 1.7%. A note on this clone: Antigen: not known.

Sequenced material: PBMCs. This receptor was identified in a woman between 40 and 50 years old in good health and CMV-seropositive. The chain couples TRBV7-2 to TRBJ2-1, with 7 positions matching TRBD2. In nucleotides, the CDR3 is TGTGCCAGCAGCTTAAGGGACTACCTTAACAATGAGCAGTTCTTC. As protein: CASSLRDYLNNEQFF. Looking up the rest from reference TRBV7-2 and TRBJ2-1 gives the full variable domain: GAGVSQSPSNKVTEKGKDVELRCDPISGHTALYWYRQSLGQGLEFLIYFQGNSAPDKSGLPSDRFSAERTGGSVSTLTIQRTQQEDSAVYLCASSLRDYLNNEQFFGPGTRLTVL.